Here is one T cell receptor (beta chain) with its context. This sample is part of a study of blood T cell repertoires in COVID-19. Whole-study context: Acute and convalescent COVID-19 specimens originated in the United States, Italy and Spain. Nucleic acid was either cDNA or gDNA, and it came from T cells, B-cell-depleted T cells, or PBMCs.

V was shortened by 3 bases and J by 7 bases, with 18 bases between the two germline ends. Per the germline V gene, CDR1 is LNHDA and CDR2 is SQIVND (reference sequence). The CDR3 consists of 16 residues. Generated by immunoSEQ multiplex PCR, the TCRdb table keeps only in-frame clones and is missing some. The data show 50,000 to 70,000 clones, with roughly 76% seen just once and more than 20% held by the top ten. The source of this sequence is a man aged 50-59 years with active or convalescent COVID-19. The rearrangement joins TRBV19 to TRBJ2-2, with D maybe TRBD1 (6 bases). The material sequenced was peripheral blood. The DNA of the CDR3 is TGTGCCAGTAGTATGACGGCAGGGGTGGATGGCGGGGAGCTGTTTTTT. Translated, it gives CASSMTAGVDGGELFF.